Listed below are T cell receptor beta chains from one sample, sequenced in a study of cytomegalovirus exposure and HLA in healthy donors. Assay used: immunoSEQ multiplex PCR; TCRdb lists only in-frame clones, some missing. This table lists 200,000 to 250,000 clones. The sequencing sample was made of PBMCs. The receptors originated from a woman younger than 45 in good health and CMV-seropositive. CDR3s include the opening cysteine and the closing phenylalanine or tryptophan. The order of the fields is J gene, V gene, D gene, CDR3 protein, CDR3 DNA. The D gene is left open where the match is weak.

J: TRBJ1-5; V: TRBV28; D: -; CDR3: CASSSVEGYSNQPQHF; DNA: TGTGCCAGCAGTTCTGTGGAGGGTTATAGCAATCAGCCCCAGCATTTT
J: TRBJ2-1; V: TRBV7-2; D: TRBD2; CDR3: CASSLLAGDTYNEQFF; DNA: TGTGCCAGCAGCCTCCTAGCGGGAGACACCTACAATGAGCAGTTCTTC
J: TRBJ2-5; V: TRBV7-8; D: -; CDR3: CASSLALGGPETQYF; DNA: TGTGCCAGCAGCTTAGCGCTCGGGGGGCCGGAGACCCAGTACTTC
J: TRBJ1-1; V: TRBV10-1; D: -; CDR3: CASSDRNTEAFF; DNA: TGCGCCAGCAGTGATCGGAACACTGAAGCTTTCTTT
J: TRBJ1-3; V: TRBV5-4; D: TRBD1; CDR3: CASSGGTGGRGNTIYF; DNA: TGTGCCAGCAGCGGTGGGACAGGGGGCCGGGGAAACACCATATATTTT
J: TRBJ1-2; V: TRBV21-1; D: -; CDR3: CASSKARGYRDGYTF; DNA: TGTGCCAGCAGCAAAGCGCGGGGTTACCGGGATGGCTACACCTTC
J: TRBJ2-2; V: TRBV5-1; D: TRBD1; CDR3: CASSLYPLGTGNSGTGELFF; DNA: TGCGCCAGCAGCTTGTACCCACTCGGGACAGGGAATAGTGGGACCGGGGAGCTGTTTTTT
J: TRBJ2-3; V: TRBV13; D: TRBD2; CDR3: CASSFSSGGAGNTDTQYF; DNA: TGTGCCAGCAGCTTCTCTAGCGGGGGGGCCGGCAACACAGATACGCAGTATTTT
J: TRBJ1-1; V: TRBV6-1; D: -; CDR3: CASNLRAGNTEAFF; DNA: TGTGCCAGCAATCTAAGAGCGGGGAACACTGAAGCTTTCTTT
J: TRBJ2-7; V: TRBV11-2; D: -; CDR3: CASSDQVRGSSYEQYF; DNA: TGTGCCAGCAGCGACCAGGTTAGGGGATCCTCCTACGAGCAGTACTTC
J: TRBJ1-4; V: TRBV5-4; D: TRBD1; CDR3: CASSQGQSTNEKLFF; DNA: TGTGCCAGCAGCCAGGGACAGTCAACTAATGAAAAACTGTTTTTT
J: TRBJ1-3; V: TRBV2; D: -; CDR3: CASSVQEPGNTIYF; DNA: TGTGCCAGCAGTGTCCAGGAACCTGGAAACACCATATATTTT
J: TRBJ2-2; V: TRBV12-5; D: -; CDR3: CASGWGGGDTGELFF; DNA: TGTGCTAGTGGCTGGGGAGGCGGAGACACCGGGGAGCTGTTTTTT
J: TRBJ2-1; V: TRBV7-9; D: TRBD1; CDR3: CASSFRTGVGNEQFF; DNA: TGTGCCAGCAGCTTTCGGACAGGGGTTGGCAATGAGCAGTTCTTC
J: TRBJ2-7; V: TRBV29-1; D: TRBD2; CDR3: CSVGGTSGRAGNSEQYF; DNA: TGCAGCGTTGGAGGGACTAGCGGGAGGGCCGGTAACAGCGAGCAGTACTTC
J: TRBJ2-1; V: TRBV5-4; D: TRBD2; CDR3: CASSQPPGLAGALYNEQFF; DNA: TGTGCCAGCAGCCAACCACCGGGACTAGCGGGAGCCCTCTACAATGAGCAGTTCTTC
J: TRBJ2-1; V: TRBV28; D: -; CDR3: CASSVASNNEQFF; DNA: TGTGCCAGCAGTGTAGCGAGTAACAATGAGCAGTTCTTC
J: TRBJ2-2; V: TRBV12-5; D: TRBD2; CDR3: CASGLVRETSDPNTGELFF; DNA: TGTGCTAGTGGTTTGGTACGCGAGACTAGCGATCCGAACACCGGGGAGCTGTTTTTT
J: TRBJ1-5; V: TRBV9; D: TRBD1; CDR3: CASSVEGASNQPQHF; DNA: TGTGCCAGCAGCGTAGAGGGGGCGAGCAATCAGCCCCAGCATTTT
J: TRBJ2-5; V: TRBV11-2; D: TRBD2; CDR3: CASSFLAGQETQYF; DNA: TGTGCCAGCAGCTTTTTAGCGGGGCAAGAGACCCAGTACTTC
J: TRBJ2-5; V: TRBV6-5; D: TRBD1; CDR3: CASSWDREGGEQYF; DNA: TGTGCCAGCAGTTGGGACAGGGAGGGAGGGGAGCAGTACTTC
J: TRBJ2-3; V: TRBV29-1; D: -; CDR3: CSVEYGLGSGSTDTQYF; DNA: TGCAGCGTTGAGTACGGTTTGGGGTCGGGGAGCACAGATACGCAGTATTTT
J: TRBJ1-5; V: TRBV10-1; D: -; CDR3: CASSPGGEPQHF; DNA: TGCGCCAGCAGCCCGGGAGGGGAGCCCCAGCATTTT
J: TRBJ1-5; V: TRBV12-5; D: -; CDR3: CASGYQGGGNQPQHF; DNA: TGTGCTAGTGGGTACCAGGGCGGTGGCAATCAGCCCCAGCATTTT
J: TRBJ1-5; V: TRBV12-5; D: -; CDR3: CASSAQGQPQHF; DNA: TGTGCTAGCTCGGCCCAGGGGCAGCCCCAGCATTTT
J: TRBJ1-2; V: TRBV11-2; D: -; CDR3: CASSLTRSLANYGYTF; DNA: TGTGCCAGCAGCTTGACACGCAGCCTCGCTAACTATGGCTACACCTTC
J: TRBJ1-3; V: TRBV10-1; D: -; CDR3: CAIVGRGGPGNTIYF; DNA: TGCGCCATCGTAGGTAGGGGAGGGCCTGGAAACACCATATATTTT
J: TRBJ1-5; V: TRBV27; D: -; CDR3: CASRRRQYQPQHF; DNA: TGTGCCAGCAGACGAAGACAGTATCAGCCCCAGCATTTT
J: TRBJ2-1; V: TRBV11-1; D: TRBD2; CDR3: CALGSGGSNEQFF; DNA: TGTGCCTTGGGCAGCGGGGGTAGCAATGAGCAGTTCTTC
J: TRBJ2-6; V: TRBV9; D: -; CDR3: CASSVAPGSGANVLTF; DNA: TGTGCCAGCAGCGTAGCTCCCGGCTCTGGGGCCAACGTCCTGACTTTC
J: TRBJ1-2; V: TRBV6-1; D: TRBD1; CDR3: CASSDPGQTILYGYTF; DNA: TGTGCCAGCAGTGACCCGGGACAGACCATACTCTATGGCTACACCTTC